This T cell receptor beta chain was identified during a study of CD4 T cells in relation to SARS-CoV-2 and coronaviruses. Across the study: Controls used an HIV-1 Nef peptide pool or no peptide.

The V and J ends lost 6 bases and 4 bases, in that order; junction bases with no gene match: 11. CDR3 length: 15 amino acids. Germline CDR1 and CDR2: KGHSH and LQKENI. Turning to this clone: Its antigen remains unknown.

Unexposed donor CD4+ T cells date from 2011-2018, before the COVID-19 pandemic. After approximately 10 days of culture, CD4+ T cells were isolated. Method: immunoSEQ multiplex PCR; TCRdb's copy keeps in-frame clones and lacks some. Counted here are fewer than 25,000 clones, under 85% occurring once; the ten biggest clones make up about 16%. The rearrangement links TRBV18 to TRBJ1-2; the match to TRBD1 covers 7 bases. Specimen: CD4+ T cells from PBMCs, cultured in vitro. The receptor was isolated from a human donor in good health. CDR3 nucleotide sequence: TGTGCCAGCTCCCCGGGACAGCTTTATATCTATGGCTACACCTTC. Translating it yields CASSPGQLYIYGYTF.